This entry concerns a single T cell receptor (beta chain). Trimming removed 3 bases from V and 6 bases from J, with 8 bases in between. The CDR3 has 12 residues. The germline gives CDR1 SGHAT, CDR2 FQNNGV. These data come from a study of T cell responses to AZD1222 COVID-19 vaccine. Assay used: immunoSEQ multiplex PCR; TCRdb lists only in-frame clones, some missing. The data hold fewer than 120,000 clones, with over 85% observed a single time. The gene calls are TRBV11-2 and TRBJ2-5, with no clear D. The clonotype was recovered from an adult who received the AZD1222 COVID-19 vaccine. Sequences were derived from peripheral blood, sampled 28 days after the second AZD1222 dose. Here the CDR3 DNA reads TGTGCCAGCAGCTTTAGGGCCCAGACCCAGTACTTC. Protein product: CASSFRAQTQYF.